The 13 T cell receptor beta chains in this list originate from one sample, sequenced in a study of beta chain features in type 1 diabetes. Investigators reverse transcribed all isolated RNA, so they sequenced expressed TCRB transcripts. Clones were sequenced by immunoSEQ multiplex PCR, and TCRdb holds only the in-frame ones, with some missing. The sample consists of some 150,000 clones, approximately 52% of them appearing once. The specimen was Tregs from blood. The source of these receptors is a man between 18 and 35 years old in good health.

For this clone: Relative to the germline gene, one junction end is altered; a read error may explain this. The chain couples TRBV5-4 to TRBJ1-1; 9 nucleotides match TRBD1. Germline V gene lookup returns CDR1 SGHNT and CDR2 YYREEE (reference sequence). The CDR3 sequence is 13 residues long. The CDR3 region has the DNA TGTGCCAGCAGCGCAGGACAGGGGTCTGATGCTTTCTTT. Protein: CASSAGQGSDAFF.

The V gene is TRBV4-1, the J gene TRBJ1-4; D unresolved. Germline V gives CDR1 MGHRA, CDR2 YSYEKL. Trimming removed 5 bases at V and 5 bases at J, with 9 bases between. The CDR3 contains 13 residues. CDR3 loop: CASSGGLNEKLFF. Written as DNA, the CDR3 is TGCGCCAGCAGCGGCGGTTTAAATGAAAAACTGTTTTTT.

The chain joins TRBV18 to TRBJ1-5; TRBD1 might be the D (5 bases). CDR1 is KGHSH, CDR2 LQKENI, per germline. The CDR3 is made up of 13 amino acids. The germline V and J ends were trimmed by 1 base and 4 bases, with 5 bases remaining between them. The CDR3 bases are TGTGCCAGCTCACCACAGGGGAATCAGCCCCAGCATTTT. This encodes CASSPQGNQPQHF. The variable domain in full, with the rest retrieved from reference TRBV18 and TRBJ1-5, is NAGVMQNPRHLVRRRGQEARLRCSPMKGHSHVYWYRQLPEEGLKFMVYLQKENIIDESGMPKERFSAEFPKEGPSILRIQQVVRGDSAAYFCASSPQGNQPQHFGDGTRLSIL.

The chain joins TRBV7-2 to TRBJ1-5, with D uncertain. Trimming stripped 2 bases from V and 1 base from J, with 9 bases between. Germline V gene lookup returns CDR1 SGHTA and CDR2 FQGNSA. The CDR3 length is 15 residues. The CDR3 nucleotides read TGTGCCAGCAGCTTATACGGTGTAAGCAATCAGCCCCAGCATTTT. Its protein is CASSLYGVSNQPQHF.

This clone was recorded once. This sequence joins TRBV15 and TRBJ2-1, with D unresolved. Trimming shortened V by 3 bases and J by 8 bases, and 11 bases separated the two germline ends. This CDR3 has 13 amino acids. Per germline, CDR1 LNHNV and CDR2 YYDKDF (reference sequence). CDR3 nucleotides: TGTGCCACCAGCAGGAACCTATTCGATGAGCAGTTCTTC. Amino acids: CATSRNLFDEQFF.

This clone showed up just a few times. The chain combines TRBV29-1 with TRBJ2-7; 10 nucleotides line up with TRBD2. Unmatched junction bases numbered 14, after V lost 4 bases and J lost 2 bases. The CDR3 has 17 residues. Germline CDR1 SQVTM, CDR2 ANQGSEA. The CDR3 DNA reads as TGCAGCGTTGGGATCTTTCCGGGACTAGCGCCCACCTACGAGCAGTACTTC. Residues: CSVGIFPGLAPTYEQYF.

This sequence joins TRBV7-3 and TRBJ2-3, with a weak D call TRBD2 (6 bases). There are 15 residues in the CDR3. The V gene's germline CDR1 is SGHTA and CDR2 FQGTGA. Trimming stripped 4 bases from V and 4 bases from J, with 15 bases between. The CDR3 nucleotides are TGTGCCAGCAGCTCCCTAGGGCGGGAAGCAGATACGCAGTATTTT. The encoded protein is CASSSLGREADTQYF.

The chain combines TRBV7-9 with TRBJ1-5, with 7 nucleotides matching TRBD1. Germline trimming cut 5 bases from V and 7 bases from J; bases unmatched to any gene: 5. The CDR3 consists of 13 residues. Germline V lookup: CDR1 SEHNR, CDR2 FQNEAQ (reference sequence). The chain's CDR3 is CASSPTGRQPQHF. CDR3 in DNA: TGTGCCAGCAGCCCGACAGGGCGCCAGCCCCAGCATTTT.

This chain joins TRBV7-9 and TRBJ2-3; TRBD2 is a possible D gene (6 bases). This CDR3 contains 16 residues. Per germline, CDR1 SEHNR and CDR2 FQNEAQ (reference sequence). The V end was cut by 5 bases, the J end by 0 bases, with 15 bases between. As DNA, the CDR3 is TGTGCCAGCAGCCGAGGAGGGCTAGCGAGCACAGATACGCAGTATTTT. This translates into CASSRGGLASTDTQYF.

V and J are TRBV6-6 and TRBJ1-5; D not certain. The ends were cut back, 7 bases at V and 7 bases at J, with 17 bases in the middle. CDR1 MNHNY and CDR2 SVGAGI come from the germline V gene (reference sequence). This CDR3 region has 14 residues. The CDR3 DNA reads TGTGCCAGCAACCCAGGAGGCTTTAGGCAGCCCCAGCATTTT. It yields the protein CASNPGGFRQPQHF.

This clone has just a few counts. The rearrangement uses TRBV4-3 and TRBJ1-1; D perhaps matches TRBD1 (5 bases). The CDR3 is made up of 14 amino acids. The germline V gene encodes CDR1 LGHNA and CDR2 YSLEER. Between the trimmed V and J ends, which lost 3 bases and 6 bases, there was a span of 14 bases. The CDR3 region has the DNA TGCGCCAGCAGCCATTACGAAGGGGTCTCTGAAGCTTTCTTT. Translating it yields CASSHYEGVSEAFF.

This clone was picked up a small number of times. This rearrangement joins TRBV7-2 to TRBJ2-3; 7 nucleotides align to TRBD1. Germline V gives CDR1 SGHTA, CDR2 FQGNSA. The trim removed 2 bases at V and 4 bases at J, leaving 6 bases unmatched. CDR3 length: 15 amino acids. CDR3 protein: CASSLRGPRSDTQYF. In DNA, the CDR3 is TGTGCCAGCAGCTTAAGGGGGCCGAGATCAGATACGCAGTATTTT.

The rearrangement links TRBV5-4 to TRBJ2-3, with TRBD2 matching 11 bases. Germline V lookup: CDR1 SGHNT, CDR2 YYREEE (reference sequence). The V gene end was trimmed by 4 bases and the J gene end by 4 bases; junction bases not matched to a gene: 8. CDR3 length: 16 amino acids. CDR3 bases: TGTGCCAGCAGCAAGTCTAGCGGGAGGTGGGCAGATACGCAGTATTTT. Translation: CASSKSSGRWADTQYF. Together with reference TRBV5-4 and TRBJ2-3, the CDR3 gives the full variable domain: ETGVTQSPTHLIKTRGQQVTLRCSSQSGHNTVSWYQQALGQGPQFIFQYYREEENGRGNFPPRFSGLQFPNYSSELNVNALELDDSALYLCASSKSSGRWADTQYFGPGTRLTVL.